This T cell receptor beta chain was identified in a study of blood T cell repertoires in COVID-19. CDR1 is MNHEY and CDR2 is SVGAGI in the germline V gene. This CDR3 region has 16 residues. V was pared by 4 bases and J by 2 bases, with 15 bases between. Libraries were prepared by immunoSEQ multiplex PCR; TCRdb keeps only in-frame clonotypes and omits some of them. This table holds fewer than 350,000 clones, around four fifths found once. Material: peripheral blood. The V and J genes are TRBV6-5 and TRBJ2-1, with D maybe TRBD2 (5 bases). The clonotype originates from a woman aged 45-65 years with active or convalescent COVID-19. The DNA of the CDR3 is TGTGCCAGCAGTTCCCAGCGGTACCCCGCCTACAATGAGCAGTTCTTC. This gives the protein CASSSQRYPAYNEQFF.